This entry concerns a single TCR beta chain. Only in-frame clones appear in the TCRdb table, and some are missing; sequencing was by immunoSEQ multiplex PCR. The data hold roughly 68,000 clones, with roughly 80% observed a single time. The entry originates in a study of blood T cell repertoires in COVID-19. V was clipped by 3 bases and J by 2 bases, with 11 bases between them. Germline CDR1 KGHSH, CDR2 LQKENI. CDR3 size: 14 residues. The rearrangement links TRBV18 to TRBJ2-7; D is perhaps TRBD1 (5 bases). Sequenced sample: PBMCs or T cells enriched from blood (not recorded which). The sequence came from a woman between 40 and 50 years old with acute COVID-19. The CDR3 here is CASSPTRQTYEQYF. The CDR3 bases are TGTGCCAGCTCACCGACCAGACAGACCTACGAGCAGTACTTC.